The rows below give T cell receptor beta chains drawn from one sample of a study of blood T cell repertoires in COVID-19. This table comes from immunoSEQ multiplex PCR, and its TCRdb copy is limited to in-frame clones, with some not included. This table holds about 230,000 clones, 88% found once. Sequencing used PBMCs or T cells enriched from blood (not recorded which). These receptors were taken from a woman in her thirties or forties with acute COVID-19. CDR3s include the opening cysteine and the closing phenylalanine or tryptophan. A D gene is named only where the DNA matches it firmly. Size tells how often a clone was seen (once, few, many) or the class of an expanded clone, and some rows leave it out.

j_gene,v_gene,abundance,d_gene,CDR3aa,CDR3nt
TRBJ2-1,TRBV24-1,.,.,CATSARDLWNEQFF,TGTGCCACCAGTGCCAGGGACTTGTGGAATGAGCAGTTCTTC
TRBJ1-3,TRBV7-8,.,.,CASSLVQRPGNTIYF,TGTGCCAGCAGCTTAGTTCAGAGGCCTGGAAACACCATATATTTT
TRBJ1-2,TRBV11-3,.,.,CASSSGERADYGYTF,TGTGCCAGCAGCTCCGGGGAGCGGGCAGACTATGGCTACACCTTC
TRBJ1-1,TRBV10-2,.,TRBD1,CASSDRGLTEAFF,TGCGCCAGCAGTGACAGGGGGCTTACTGAAGCTTTCTTT
TRBJ1-1,TRBV5-1,.,.,CASRPGRGSTEAFF,TGCGCCAGCAGACCGGGGAGGGGGTCCACTGAAGCTTTCTTT
TRBJ1-5,TRBV2,.,TRBD1,CASSQTGGASYSNQPQHF,TGTGCCAGCAGTCAGACAGGGGGCGCGAGTTATAGCAATCAGCCCCAGCATTTT
TRBJ1-4,TRBV19,.,.,CASSMSATNEKLFF,TGTGCCAGTAGTATGTCTGCAACTAATGAAAAACTGTTTTTT
TRBJ2-1,TRBV6-5,.,.,CASSYDTMDNEQFF,TGTGCCAGCAGTTATGACACCATGGACAATGAGCAGTTCTTC
TRBJ2-2,TRBV9,.,.,CASSVGVTGELFF,TGTGCCAGCAGCGTAGGCGTGACCGGGGAGCTGTTTTTT
TRBJ2-4,TRBV3-1/TRBV3-2,few,TRBD2,CASSQGTSGMGDIQYF,TGTGCCAGCAGCCAAGGGACTAGCGGGATGGGGGACATTCAGTACTTC
TRBJ2-3,TRBV19,.,TRBD2,CASSRLASTDTQYF,TGTGCCAGTAGTAGACTAGCGAGCACAGATACGCAGTATTTT
TRBJ2-3,TRBV3-1/TRBV3-2,.,TRBD2,CASSQGLAGGPGQVATDTQYF,TGTGCCAGCAGCCAAGGACTAGCGGGAGGGCCCGGGCAAGTCGCCACAGATACGCAGTATTTT
TRBJ1-5,TRBV3-1/TRBV3-2,.,.,CASSHSGSNQPQHF,TGTGCCAGCAGCCACTCCGGTAGCAATCAGCCCCAGCATTTT
TRBJ2-2,TRBV6-6,.,TRBD1,CASSGPGQYTGELFF,TGTGCCAGCAGTGGCCCGGGACAGTACACCGGGGAGCTGTTTTTT
TRBJ2-2,TRBV19,.,.,CASRSRGGGTGELFF,TGTGCCAGTAGGTCCCGGGGAGGGGGCACCGGGGAGCTGTTTTTT
TRBJ2-7,TRBV13,.,.,CASSLGAGSTYEQYF,TGTGCCAGCAGCTTAGGTGCGGGGAGCACCTACGAGCAGTACTTC
TRBJ1-4,TRBV5-1,.,.,CASRGRTNEKLFF,TGCGCCAGCAGGGGGCGAACTAATGAAAAGCTGTTTTTT
TRBJ1-5,TRBV19,.,.,CASKEGLRNQPQHF,TGTGCCAGTAAAGAGGGACTCAGAAATCAGCCCCAGCATTTT
TRBJ2-1,TRBV5-4,.,TRBD2,CASSLELAGAQSSYNEQFF,TGTGCCAGCAGCTTGGAACTAGCGGGGGCCCAAAGCTCCTACAATGAGCAGTTCTTC
TRBJ2-7,TRBV19,.,TRBD1,CASRKGQGWEQYF,TGTGCCAGTAGGAAGGGACAGGGATGGGAGCAGTACTTC
TRBJ1-3,TRBV6-1,once,.,CASSEREVHSGNTIYF,TGTGCCAGCAGTGAAAGGGAGGTCCACTCTGGAAACACCATATATTTT
TRBJ1-3,TRBV6-5,many,.,CASSDSLGNTIYF,TGTGCCAGCAGTGACTCACTTGGAAACACCATATATTTT
TRBJ2-7,TRBV2,once,TRBD2,CASSDPGLGSYEQYF,TGTGCCAGCAGTGATCCGGGACTAGGGTCTTACGAGCAGTACTTC
TRBJ2-5,TRBV6-5,.,TRBD2,CASSYLGLGKETQYF,TGTGCCAGCAGTTACCTGGGACTAGGGAAAGAGACCCAGTACTTC
TRBJ2-1,TRBV3-1/TRBV3-2,.,TRBD2,CASSHRPGTSGINEQFF,TGTGCCAGCAGCCATCGACCCGGGACTAGCGGAATTAATGAGCAGTTCTTC
TRBJ2-5,TRBV30,few,TRBD2,CAWSPPLAGGRETQYF,TGTGCCTGGAGTCCTCCCCTAGCGGGGGGGCGGGAGACCCAGTACTTC
TRBJ1-6,TRBV27,.,.,CASSLSAGNSPLHF,TGTGCCAGCAGTTTATCGGCAGGCAATTCACCCCTCCACTTT